This T cell receptor (beta chain) was profiled in a study of blood T cell repertoires in COVID-19. Turning to the study itself: The cDNA or gDNA used as material had been derived from T cells, B-cell-depleted T cells, or PBMCs.

Per the germline V gene, CDR1 is SNHLY and CDR2 is FYNNEI. The CDR3 is 13 residues long. V was clipped by 6 bases and J by 2 bases, with 10 bases between them. Authors' data handling: Quantification of nucleated cells was approximated via reference gene primer amplification. The assay was immunoSEQ multiplex PCR, and TCRdb's table has in-frame clones only and misses some. The V and J calls and clone size come from that table; D and trimming were worked out from the DNA. This sample yields about 26,000 clones, of which around 61% are seen a single time; less than 7.5% belongs to the top ten. The receptor was derived from a man between 60 and 75 years old with active or convalescent COVID-19. Source material: peripheral blood. The gene calls are TRBV2 and TRBJ1-1; D call uncertain. This CDR3 reads CASRETRNTEAFF. The CDR3 nucleotides are TGTGCCAGCAGAGAAACAAGAAACACTGAAGCTTTCTTT. The variable domain in full, with the rest retrieved from reference TRBV2 and TRBJ1-1, is EPEVTQTPSHQVTQMGQEVILRCVPISNHLYFYWYRQILGQKVEFLVSFYNNEISEKSEIFDDQFSVERPDGSNFTLKIRSTKLEDSAMYFCASRETRNTEAFFGQGTRLTVV.